Following are 7 T cell receptor beta chains from one sample sequenced in a study of T cells in Graves' hyperthyroidism and ophthalmopathy. There were TCR beta CDR3 regions amplified from RNA transcripts. Carried out on the TCR CDR3, a first-round RT-PCR used the HTBI primer set. TCRdb used MiXCR to reprocess the multiplex PCR reads, holding one entry per CDR3 protein. The sample records around 300,000 distinct CDR3 sequences, roughly 13% being singletons. Sequencing was performed on blood. The receptors come from a woman aged 30 to 39 with Graves' hyperthyroidism.

There are a few counts of this clonotype. The chain has TRBV3-1 and TRBJ2-2, with D unclear. Trimming left V 1 base short and J 1 base short, with 7 bases between. The CDR3 is 15 residues long. CDR1 and CDR2 (germline): LGHDT, YNNKEL (reference sequence). The CDR3 nucleotides read TGTGCCAGCAGCCAAGTCTTTCGGAACACCGGGGAGCTGTTTTTT. Residues: CASSQVFRNTGELFF. The variable domain in full, with the rest retrieved from reference TRBV3-1 and TRBJ2-2, is DTAVSQTPKYLVTQMGNDKSIKCEQNLGHDTMYWYKQDSKKFLKIMFSYNNKELIINETVPNRFSPKSPDKAHLNLHINSLELGDSAVYFCASSQVFRNTGELFFGEGSRLTVL.

The chain links TRBV29-1 to TRBJ1-2; D is uncertain. This CDR3 comprises 12 residues. Trimming shortened V by 4 bases and J by 6 bases, and 12 bases separated the two germline ends. Germline lookup yields CDR1 SQVTM and CDR2 ANQGSEA. The CDR3 region has the DNA TGCAGCGTTGCGGGCAGCCGCAATGGCTACACCTTC. Protein product: CSVAGSRNGYTF. Full variable domain (outside the CDR3, taken from reference TRBV29-1 and TRBJ1-2): SAVISQKPSRDICQRGTSLTIQCQVDSQVTMMFWYRQQPGQSLTLIATANQGSEATYESGFVIDKFPISRPNLTFSTLTVSNMSPEDSSIYLCSVAGSRNGYTFGSGTRLTVV.

V usage is TRBV6-4 and J usage is TRBJ2-1; a possible D gene is TRBD1 (5 bases). The V and J ends lost 2 bases and 0 bases respectively, with 11 bases between them. The CDR3 is 16 amino acids. The germline V gene has CDR1 MRHNA and CDR2 SNTAGT. CDR3 DNA: TGTGCCAGCAGTGACGGGGCGGAATCCTCCTACAATGAGCAGTTCTTC. Translating gives CASSDGAESSYNEQFF.

This clonotype was found many times. The V call is TRBV3-1, the J call TRBJ1-6; 8 nucleotides agree with TRBD1. The CDR3 is made up of 14 amino acids. J gave up 9 bases and V 4 bases, and 5 bases lay outside the gene matches. Per the germline V gene, CDR1 is LGHDT and CDR2 is YNNKEL (reference sequence). Here the CDR3 reads CASSRTGIGSPLHF. The CDR3 DNA is TGTGCCAGCAGCCGGACAGGGATCGGTTCACCCCTCCACTTT.

In its sample, this clonotype was seen many times. The CDR3 reads CASSKREGVEQFF. In nucleotides, the CDR3 is TGTGCCAGCAGTAAGCGGGAGGGCGTGGAGCAGTTCTTC. The chain uses TRBV27 and TRBJ2-1, with TRBD2 matching 10 bases. The CDR3 contains 13 residues. The V segment lost 5 bases and the J segment 10 bases; nucleotides outside the gene matches: 5. CDR1 is MNHEY and CDR2 is SMNVEV in the germline V gene (reference sequence).

There are a few counts of this clonotype. The chain carries TRBV6-2 or TRBV6-3 and TRBJ2-3; TRBD2 matches 8 bases. Per germline, CDR1 MNHEY and CDR2 SVGEGT. The CDR3 length is 17 residues. Trimming cost V 0 bases and J 1 base; bases outside gene matches: 6. CDR3: CASSYSRVTSGTDTQYF. CDR3 coding DNA: TGTGCCAGCAGTTACTCACGGGTGACTAGCGGCACAGATACGCAGTATTTT.

This clonotype was detected only a few times. V and J are TRBV20-1 and TRBJ1-4; weak D call: TRBD1 (5 bases). Trimming shortened V by 3 bases and J by 4 bases, and 9 bases separated the two germline ends. Germline CDR1 reads DFQATT; CDR2 reads SNEGSKA (reference sequence). The CDR3 totals 13 residues. CDR3 in DNA: TGCAGTGCTAGCCGGGGGATTAATGAAAAACTGTTTTTT. This encodes CSASRGINEKLFF.